This TCR beta chain was observed in a study of yellow fever vaccine responses in identical twins. TCRdb recomputed calls from the RT-PCR reads with MiXCR, one row per CDR3 protein. Among approximately 2,800 distinct CDR3 sequences listed, around 90% were seen once. This specimen was T cells from blood (PBMCs), unsorted or a sorted subset (not recorded which), taken before or after yellow fever vaccination (not recorded which). The receptor's source is a female donor who received the yellow fever vaccine.

In DNA form, the CDR3 reads TGCAGCCCCTCCCGAGGACTAGCAGGAGGGGAGACCCAGTACTTC. Amino acids: CSPSRGLAGGETQYF. The chain uses TRBV20-1 and TRBJ2-5; 8 bases agree with TRBD2. The CDR3 spans 15 residues. Germline V gene sequence: CDR1 DFQATT, CDR2 SNEGSKA (reference sequence).